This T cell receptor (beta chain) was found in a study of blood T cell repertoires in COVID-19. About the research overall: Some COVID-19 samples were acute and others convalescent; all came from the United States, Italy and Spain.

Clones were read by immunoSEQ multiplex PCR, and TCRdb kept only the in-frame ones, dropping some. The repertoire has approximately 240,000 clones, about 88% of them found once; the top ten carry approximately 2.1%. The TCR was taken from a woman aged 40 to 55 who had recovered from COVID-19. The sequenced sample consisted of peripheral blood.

In DNA, the CDR3 is TGTGCCAGTAGTATAGATCGTGGCACAGGCGTTTTTAACTATGGCTACACCTTC. Protein sequence: CASSIDRGTGVFNYGYTF. The chain recombines TRBV19 with TRBJ1-2, with D possibly matching TRBD1 (5 bases). The CDR3 loop spans 18 amino acids. Trimming removed 0 bases from V and 1 base from J, with 18 bases in between. The germline CDR1 and CDR2 sequences are LNHDA and SQIVND (reference sequence).